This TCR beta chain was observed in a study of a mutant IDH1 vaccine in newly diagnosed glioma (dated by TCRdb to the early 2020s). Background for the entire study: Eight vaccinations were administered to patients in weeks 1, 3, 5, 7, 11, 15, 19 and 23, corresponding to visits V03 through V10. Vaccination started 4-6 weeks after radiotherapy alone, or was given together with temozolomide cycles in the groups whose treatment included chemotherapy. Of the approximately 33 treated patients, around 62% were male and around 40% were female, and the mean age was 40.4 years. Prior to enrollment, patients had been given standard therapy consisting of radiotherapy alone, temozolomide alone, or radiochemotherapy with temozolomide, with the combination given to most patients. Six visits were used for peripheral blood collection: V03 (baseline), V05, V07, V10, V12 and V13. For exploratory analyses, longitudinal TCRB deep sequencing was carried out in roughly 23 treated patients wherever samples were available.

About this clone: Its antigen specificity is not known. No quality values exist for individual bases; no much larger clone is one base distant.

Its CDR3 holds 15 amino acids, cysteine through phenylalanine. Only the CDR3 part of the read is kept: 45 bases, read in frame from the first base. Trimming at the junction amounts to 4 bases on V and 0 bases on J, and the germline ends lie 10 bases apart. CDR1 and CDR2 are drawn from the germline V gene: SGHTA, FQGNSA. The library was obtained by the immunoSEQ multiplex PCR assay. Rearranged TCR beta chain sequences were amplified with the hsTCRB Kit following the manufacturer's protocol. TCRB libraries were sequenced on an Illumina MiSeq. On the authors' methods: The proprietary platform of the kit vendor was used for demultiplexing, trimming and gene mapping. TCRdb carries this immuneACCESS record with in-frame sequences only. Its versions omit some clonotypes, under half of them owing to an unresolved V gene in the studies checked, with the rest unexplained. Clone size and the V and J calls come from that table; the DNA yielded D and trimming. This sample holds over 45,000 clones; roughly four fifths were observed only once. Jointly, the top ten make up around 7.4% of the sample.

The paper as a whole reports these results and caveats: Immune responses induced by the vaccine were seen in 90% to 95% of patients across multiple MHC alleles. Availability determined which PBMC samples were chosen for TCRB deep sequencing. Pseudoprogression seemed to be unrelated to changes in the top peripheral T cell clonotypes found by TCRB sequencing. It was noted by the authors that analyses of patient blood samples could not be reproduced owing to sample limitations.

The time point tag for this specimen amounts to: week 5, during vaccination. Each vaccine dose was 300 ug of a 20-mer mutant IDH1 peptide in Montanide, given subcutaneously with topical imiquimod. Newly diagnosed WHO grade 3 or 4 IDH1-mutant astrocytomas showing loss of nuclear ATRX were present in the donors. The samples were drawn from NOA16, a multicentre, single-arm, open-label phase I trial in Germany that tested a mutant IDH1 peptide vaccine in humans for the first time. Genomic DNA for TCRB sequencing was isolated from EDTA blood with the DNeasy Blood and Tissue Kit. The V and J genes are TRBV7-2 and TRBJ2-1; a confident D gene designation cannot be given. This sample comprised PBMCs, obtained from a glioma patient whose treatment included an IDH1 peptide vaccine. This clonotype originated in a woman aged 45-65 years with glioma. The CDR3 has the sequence CASSSDVSSYNEQFF. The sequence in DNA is TGTGCCAGCAGCTCGGACGTTAGCTCCTACAATGAGCAGTTCTTC.